These 4 T cell receptor beta chains came from one sample sequenced in a study of T-cell memory formation after mild COVID-19. TCRdb reprocessed the 5' RACE reads via MiXCR and lists one record per CDR3 protein. The data show about 250,000 distinct CDR3 sequences, over 15% seen once. Source material: PBMCs or a T cell subset sorted from them (not recorded which). Receptor source: an adult woman who had mild COVID-19 (a few samples of this study predate the infection). Cell type and time point are not known.

This clonotype was counted ten times or more. This chain links TRBV20-1 with TRBJ2-1; TRBD1 matches 8 bases. Trimming at V came to 3 bases and at J to 6 bases, leaving 19 bases not matched to a gene. This CDR3 is built from 18 residues. The germline V gene has CDR1 DFQATT and CDR2 SNEGSKA (reference sequence). The CDR3 sequence: CSASQVTGGIGLRNEQFF. CDR3 in DNA: TGCAGTGCTAGCCAAGTCACAGGGGGGATAGGGTTGCGCAATGAGCAGTTCTTC.

This clonotype was seen a handful of times. V usage is TRBV5-1 and J usage is TRBJ1-3; 9 bases align to TRBD1. CDR1 and CDR2 (germline): SGHRS, YFSETQ. The CDR3 runs to 16 residues. V shed 4 bases, J shed 0 bases, and the junction held 5 bases outside the gene matches. The CDR3 sequence is CASSLWTGASGNTIYF. As DNA, the CDR3 is TGCGCCAGCAGCCTCTGGACAGGGGCCTCTGGAAACACCATATATTTT.

The V and J genes are TRBV11-2 and TRBJ2-5, with 7 bases that match TRBD1. The CDR3 sequence is 15 residues long. The ends lost 4 bases at V and 5 bases at J; junction bases unmatched: 10. Germline CDR1 SGHAT, CDR2 FQNNGV. The CDR3 reads CASSSATGRLETQYF. As DNA, the CDR3 is TGTGCCAGCAGCTCAGCGACAGGGCGGTTGGAGACCCAGTACTTC. The full variable domain, its missing parts supplied by reference TRBV11-2 and TRBJ2-5, is EAGVAQSPRYKIIEKRQSVAFWCNPISGHATLYWYQQILGQGPKLLIQFQNNGVVDDSQLPKDRFSAERLKGVDSTLKIQPAKLEDSAVYLCASSSATGRLETQYFGPGTRLLVL.

V and J are TRBV27 and TRBJ2-2, with D hard to call. Germline CDR1 MNHEY, CDR2 SMNVEV (reference sequence). V shed 2 bases and J shed 1 base, with 5 bases lying between them. This CDR3 has 14 residues. CDR3 DNA sequence: TGTGCCAGCAGTTTAGCCAGGAACACCGGGGAGCTGTTTTTT. This sequence encodes CASSLARNTGELFF.